Sequencing of this T cell receptor beta chain was carried out in a study of identical twins. General study findings and limits: It was possible that invariant MAIT and iNKT cells partly confounded the zero-insertion analyses.

In TCRdb, the 5' RACE reads were re-called with MiXCR into one record per CDR3 protein. Of approximately 700,000 distinct CDR3 sequences listed, roughly 20% are singletons. This clonotype was counted only a few times. What it binds is not known. Germline CDR1 and CDR2: SNHLY and FYNNEI. Deletions cut 6 bases from V and 8 bases from J, with 8 bases between. There are 10 residues in the CDR3. These data were likewise used in another study, on T cells expressing NK-cell markers. That publication notes: For a handful of donors, the dominant NKG2C+ clonotypes made up roughly 1.0-7.5% of their CD8+ T cells. HCMV specificity of the expanded NKG2C+ T cell clones was not established.

Sequences were obtained from PBMCs. The chain carries TRBV2 and TRBJ2-7; unclear D gene. The sequence was collected from a woman aged 18 to 35 in good health. The CDR3 sequence: CASSLIQQYF. The CDR3 DNA follows: TGTGCCAGCAGCCTAATCCAGCAGTACTTC.